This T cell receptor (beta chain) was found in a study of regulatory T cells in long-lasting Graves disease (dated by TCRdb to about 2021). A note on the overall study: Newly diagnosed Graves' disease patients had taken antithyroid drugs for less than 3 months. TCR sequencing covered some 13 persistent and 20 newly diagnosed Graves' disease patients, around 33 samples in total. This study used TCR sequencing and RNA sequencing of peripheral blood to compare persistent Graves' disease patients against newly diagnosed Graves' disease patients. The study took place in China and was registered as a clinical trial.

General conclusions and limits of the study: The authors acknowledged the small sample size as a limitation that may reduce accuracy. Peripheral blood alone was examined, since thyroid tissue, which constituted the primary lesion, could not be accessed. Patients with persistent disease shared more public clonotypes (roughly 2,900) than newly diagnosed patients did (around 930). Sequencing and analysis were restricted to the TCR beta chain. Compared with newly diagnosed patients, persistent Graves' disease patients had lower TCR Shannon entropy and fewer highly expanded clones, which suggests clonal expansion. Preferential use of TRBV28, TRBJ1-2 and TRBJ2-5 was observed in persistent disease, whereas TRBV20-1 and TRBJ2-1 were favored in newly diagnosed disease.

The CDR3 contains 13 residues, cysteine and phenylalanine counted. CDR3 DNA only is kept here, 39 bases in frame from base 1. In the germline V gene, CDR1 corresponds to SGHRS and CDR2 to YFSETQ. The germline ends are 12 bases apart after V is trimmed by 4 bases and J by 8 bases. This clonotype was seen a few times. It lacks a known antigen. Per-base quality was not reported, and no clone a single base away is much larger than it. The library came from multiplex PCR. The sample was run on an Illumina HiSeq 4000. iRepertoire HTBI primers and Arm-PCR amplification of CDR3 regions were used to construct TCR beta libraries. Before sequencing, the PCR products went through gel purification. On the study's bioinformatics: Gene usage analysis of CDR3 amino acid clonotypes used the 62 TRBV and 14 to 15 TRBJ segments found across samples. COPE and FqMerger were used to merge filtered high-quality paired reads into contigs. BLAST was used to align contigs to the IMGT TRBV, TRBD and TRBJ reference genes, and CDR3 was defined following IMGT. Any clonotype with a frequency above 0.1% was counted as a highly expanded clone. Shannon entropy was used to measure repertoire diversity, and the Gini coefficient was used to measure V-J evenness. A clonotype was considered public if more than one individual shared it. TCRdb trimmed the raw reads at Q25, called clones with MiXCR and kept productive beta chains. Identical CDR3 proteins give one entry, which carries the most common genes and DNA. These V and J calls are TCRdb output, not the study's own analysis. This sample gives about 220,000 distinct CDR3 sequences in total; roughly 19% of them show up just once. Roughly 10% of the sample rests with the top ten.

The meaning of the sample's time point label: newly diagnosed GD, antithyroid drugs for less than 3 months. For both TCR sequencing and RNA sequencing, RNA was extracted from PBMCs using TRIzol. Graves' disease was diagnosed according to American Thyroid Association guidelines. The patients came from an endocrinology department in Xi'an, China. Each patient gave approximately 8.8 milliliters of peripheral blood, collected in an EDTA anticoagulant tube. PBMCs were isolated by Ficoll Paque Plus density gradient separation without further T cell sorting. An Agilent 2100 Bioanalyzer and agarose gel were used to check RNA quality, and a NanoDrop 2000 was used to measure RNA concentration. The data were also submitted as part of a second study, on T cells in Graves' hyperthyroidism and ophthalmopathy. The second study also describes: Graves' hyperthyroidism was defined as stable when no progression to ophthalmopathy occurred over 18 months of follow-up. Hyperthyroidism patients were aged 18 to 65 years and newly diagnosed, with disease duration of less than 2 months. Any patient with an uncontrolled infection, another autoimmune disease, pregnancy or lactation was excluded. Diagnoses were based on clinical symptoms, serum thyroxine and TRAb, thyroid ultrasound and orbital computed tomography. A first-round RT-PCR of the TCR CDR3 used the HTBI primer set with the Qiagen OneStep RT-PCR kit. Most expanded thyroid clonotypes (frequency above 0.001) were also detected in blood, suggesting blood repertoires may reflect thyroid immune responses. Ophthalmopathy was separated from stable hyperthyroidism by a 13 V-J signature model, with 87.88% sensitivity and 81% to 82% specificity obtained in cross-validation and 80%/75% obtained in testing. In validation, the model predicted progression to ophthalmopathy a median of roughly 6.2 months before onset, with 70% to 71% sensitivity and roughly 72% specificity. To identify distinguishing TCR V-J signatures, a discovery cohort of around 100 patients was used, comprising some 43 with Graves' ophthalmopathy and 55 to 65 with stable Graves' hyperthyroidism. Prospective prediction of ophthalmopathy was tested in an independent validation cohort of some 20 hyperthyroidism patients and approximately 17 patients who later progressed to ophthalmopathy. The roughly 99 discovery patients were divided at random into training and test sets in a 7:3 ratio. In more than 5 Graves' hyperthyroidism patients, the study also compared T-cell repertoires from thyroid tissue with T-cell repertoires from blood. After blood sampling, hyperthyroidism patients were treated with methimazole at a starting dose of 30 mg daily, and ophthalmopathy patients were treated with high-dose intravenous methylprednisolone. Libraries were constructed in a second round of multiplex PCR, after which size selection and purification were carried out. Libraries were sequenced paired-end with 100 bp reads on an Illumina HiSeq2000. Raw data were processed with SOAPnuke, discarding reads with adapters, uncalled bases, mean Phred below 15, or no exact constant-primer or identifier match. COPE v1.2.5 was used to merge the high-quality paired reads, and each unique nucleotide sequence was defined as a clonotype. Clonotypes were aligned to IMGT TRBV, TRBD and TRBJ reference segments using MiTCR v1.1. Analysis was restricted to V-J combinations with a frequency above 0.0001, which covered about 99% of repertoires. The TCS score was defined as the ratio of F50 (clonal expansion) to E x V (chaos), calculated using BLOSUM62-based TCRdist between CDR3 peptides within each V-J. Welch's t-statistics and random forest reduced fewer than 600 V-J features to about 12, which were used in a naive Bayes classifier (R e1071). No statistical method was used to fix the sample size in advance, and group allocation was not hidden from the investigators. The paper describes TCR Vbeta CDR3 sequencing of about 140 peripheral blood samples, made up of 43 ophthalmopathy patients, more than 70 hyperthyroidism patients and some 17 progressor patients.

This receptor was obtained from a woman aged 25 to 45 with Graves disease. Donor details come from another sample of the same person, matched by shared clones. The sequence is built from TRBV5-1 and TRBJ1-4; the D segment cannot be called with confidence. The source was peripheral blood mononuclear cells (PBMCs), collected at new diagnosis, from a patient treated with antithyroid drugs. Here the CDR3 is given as CASSPEYGEKLFF. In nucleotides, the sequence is TGCGCCAGCAGCCCGGAATATGGGGAAAAACTGTTTTTT. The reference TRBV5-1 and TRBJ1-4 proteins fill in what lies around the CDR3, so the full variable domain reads KAGVTQTPRYLIKTRGQQVTLSCSPISGHRSVSWYQQTPGQGLQFLFEYFSETQRNKGNFPGRFSGRQFSNSRSEMNVSTLELGDSALYLCASSPEYGEKLFFGSGTQLSVL.